Listed here is a single T cell receptor (beta chain). This may be a read error, as it is one base from a much larger clone. Bulk tumor genomic DNA served as template, at roughly 600 ng per sample. Several far-apart biopsies were taken per primary tumor during surgery. Curative surgery was performed on patients who had untreated, newly diagnosed non-small cell lung cancer. All donors had received a new diagnosis of non-small cell lung cancer and were undergoing surgery with curative intent. This record comes from a study of immune heterogeneity within non-small cell lung tumors. This CDR3 has 15 residues. The germline V and J ends were trimmed by 4 bases and 8 bases, with 18 bases remaining between them. CDR1 is MNHNS and CDR2 is SASEGT in the germline V gene. Multiplex PCR amplified TCR beta CDR3 with 32 V and 13 J primers. TCRdb re-called the multiplex PCR reads through MiXCR, storing one row per CDR3 protein. This table has just over 15,000 distinct CDR3 sequences, around 28% appearing once.

The sample comprised lung tumor tissue. The chain recombines TRBV6-1 with TRBJ2-1; D is ambiguous. This clonotype originated in a middle-aged man with non-small cell lung cancer. The CDR3 sequence is CASSGAPRSLDEQFF. The DNA of the CDR3 is TGTGCCAGCAGTGGAGCCCCTAGGTCCCTTGATGAGCAGTTCTTC.